A selection of T cell receptor beta chains follows, all from one sample in a study of sequential checkpoint blockade in melanoma. The table came from immunoSEQ multiplex PCR; TCRdb's copy has only in-frame clones and leaves some out. The sample holds 15,000 to 20,000 clones, roughly 71% seen once. The input for sequencing was CD8+ T cells sorted from blood (inferred from file names), taken from a patient given nivolumab and ipilimumab in sequence. The receptors shown here come from a human donor with melanoma. Both conserved end residues are part of each CDR3. The order of the fields is CDR3 protein, CDR3 DNA, D gene, V gene, J gene, clone size. The D gene is left open where the match is weak. A clone size is listed for some rows: how often the clone was seen (once, few, many), or a class if it is expanded.

CDR3: CASSEGEDTQYF; DNA: TGCGCCAGCAGCGAAGGGGAGGATACGCAGTATTTT; D: -; V: TRBV4-1; J: TRBJ2-3; size: -
CDR3: CASSTWDRSSTEAFF; DNA: TGTGCCAGCAGCACGTGGGACAGGTCTAGCACTGAAGCTTTCTTT; D: TRBD1; V: TRBV7-8; J: TRBJ1-1; size: -
CDR3: CASSARTSGETQYF; DNA: TGTGCCAGTAGTGCCCGGACTAGCGGGGAGACCCAGTACTTC; D: TRBD2; V: TRBV19; J: TRBJ2-5; size: -
CDR3: CASSIQGSEQYF; DNA: TGTGCCAGCAGTATACAGGGGAGCGAGCAGTACTTC; D: TRBD1; V: TRBV27; J: TRBJ2-7; size: -
CDR3: CASSSLAGYEQYF; DNA: TGTGCCAGCAGTTCTTTAGCGGGATACGAGCAGTACTTC; D: TRBD2; V: TRBV7-2; J: TRBJ2-7; size: large
CDR3: CASSRDYYSNQPQHF; DNA: TGTGCCAGCAGCCGCGATTATTATAGCAATCAGCCCCAGCATTTT; D: -; V: TRBV7-4; J: TRBJ1-5; size: -
CDR3: CAFSSTPSGASDEQYF; DNA: TGTGCCTTTTCCTCAACCCCTAGCGGGGCCTCTGACGAGCAGTACTTC; D: TRBD2; V: TRBV30; J: TRBJ2-7; size: -
CDR3: CASSLEAGLVHTIYF; DNA: TGTGCCAGCAGCTTAGAAGCAGGGTTGGTTCACACCATATATTTT; D: -; V: TRBV7-2; J: TRBJ1-3; size: few
CDR3: CASSPGQLYEQFF; DNA: TGTGCCAGCAGCCCTGGACAATTATATGAGCAGTTCTTC; D: -; V: TRBV7-9; J: TRBJ2-1; size: -
CDR3: CASSFPTGLAGGPYNEQFF; DNA: TGTGCCAGCAGTTTTCCGACAGGACTAGCGGGAGGGCCGTACAATGAGCAGTTCTTC; D: TRBD2; V: TRBV7-9; J: TRBJ2-1; size: -
CDR3: CASSFFGGAPGELFF; DNA: TGTGCCAGCAGTTTCTTCGGGGGGGCTCCCGGGGAGCTGTTTTTT; D: TRBD2; V: TRBV6-5; J: TRBJ2-2; size: -
CDR3: CASSHRTGRRSTDTQYF; DNA: TGCGCCAGCAGCCACCGAACGGGGAGGAGGAGCACAGATACGCAGTATTTT; D: -; V: TRBV4-3; J: TRBJ2-3; size: -
CDR3: CASVGVGGLGANEKLFF; DNA: TGTGCCAGTGTAGGAGTGGGGGGGCTAGGAGCTAATGAAAAACTGTTTTTT; D: -; V: TRBV19; J: TRBJ1-4; size: -
CDR3: CASNLVIGELFF; DNA: TGCGCCAGCAACTTAGTAATCGGGGAGCTGTTTTTT; D: -; V: TRBV10-1; J: TRBJ2-2; size: -
CDR3: CASSVDNSGRNTGELFF; DNA: TGTGCCAGCAGCGTAGATAATAGCGGGCGAAACACCGGGGAGCTGTTTTTT; D: TRBD2; V: TRBV9; J: TRBJ2-2; size: -
CDR3: CASSLGGGNEQFF; DNA: TGTGCCAGCAGCTTAGGCGGGGGGAATGAGCAGTTCTTC; D: TRBD2; V: TRBV7-9; J: TRBJ2-1; size: -
CDR3: CASSASGAGYNEQFF; DNA: TGTGCCAGCAGCGCAAGCGGGGCGGGTTACAATGAGCAGTTCTTC; D: TRBD2; V: TRBV9; J: TRBJ2-1; size: -
CDR3: CANGLAALYEQYF; DNA: TGTGCCAACGGACTAGCGGCTCTCTACGAGCAGTACTTC; D: TRBD2; V: TRBV10-3; J: TRBJ2-7; size: few
CDR3: CASSFGTSRGTDTQYF; DNA: TGTGCCAGCAGCTTCGGGACTAGCAGAGGCACAGATACGCAGTATTTT; D: TRBD2; V: TRBV7-6; J: TRBJ2-3; size: -
CDR3: CASSLASRDSLYEQYF; DNA: TGTGCCAGCAGCTTAGCCTCCCGGGACTCCCTCTACGAGCAGTACTTC; D: -; V: TRBV7-9; J: TRBJ2-7; size: -
CDR3: CARSLGQGMNTEAFF; DNA: TGTGCCAGAAGCTTAGGACAGGGTATGAACACTGAAGCTTTCTTT; D: TRBD1; V: TRBV5-3; J: TRBJ1-1; size: -
CDR3: CASSLRDSLEAFF; DNA: TGTGCCAGCAGCTTGAGGGACAGTCTCGAAGCTTTCTTT; D: TRBD1; V: TRBV7-9; J: TRBJ1-1; size: few
CDR3: CASKGTAMNTEAFF; DNA: TGTGCCAGTAAGGGGACAGCTATGAACACTGAAGCTTTCTTT; D: TRBD1; V: TRBV19; J: TRBJ1-1; size: once
CDR3: CASSSGREGGEKLFF; DNA: TGTGCCAGCAGCTCTGGACGGGAGGGTGGCGAAAAACTGTTTTTT; D: -; V: TRBV9; J: TRBJ1-4; size: -
CDR3: CAIRTWDSYEQYF; DNA: TGTGCCATCAGAACCTGGGACAGCTACGAGCAGTACTTC; D: TRBD1; V: TRBV10-3; J: TRBJ2-7; size: few
CDR3: CASSYPGQPQYF; DNA: TGTGCCAGCAGTTACCCGGGACAGCCGCAGTACTTC; D: TRBD1; V: TRBV7-7; J: TRBJ2-5; size: -
CDR3: CASSEWGEGYGYTF; DNA: TGTGCCAGCAGTGAATGGGGGGAAGGCTATGGCTACACCTTC; D: -; V: TRBV6-1; J: TRBJ1-2; size: once
CDR3: CASSQTIAGGTYNEQFF; DNA: TGCGCCAGCAGCCAAACAATAGCGGGAGGGACCTACAATGAGCAGTTCTTC; D: TRBD2; V: TRBV4-1; J: TRBJ2-1; size: -
CDR3: CASSLDRANYGYTF; DNA: TGTGCCAGCAGCCTTGACAGGGCCAACTATGGCTACACCTTC; D: TRBD1; V: TRBV5-4; J: TRBJ1-2; size: -
CDR3: CASSQPSPEGYTF; DNA: TGTGCCAGCTCCCAACCCTCGCCCGAGGGCTACACCTTC; D: -; V: TRBV18; J: TRBJ1-2; size: once
CDR3: CASSSVGSLSYEQYF; DNA: TGTGCCAGCAGCTCAGTGGGGAGCCTGTCCTACGAGCAGTACTTC; D: -; V: TRBV5-6; J: TRBJ2-7; size: -
CDR3: CASSSREIRSSTDTQYF; DNA: TGTGCCAGTAGCTCGCGAGAAATCCGATCTAGCACAGATACGCAGTATTTT; D: -; V: TRBV19; J: TRBJ2-3; size: -
CDR3: CASSLGRGRTGEAFF; DNA: TGTGCCAGCAGCTTAGGGAGGGGGCGTACGGGTGAAGCTTTCTTT; D: TRBD1; V: TRBV7-6; J: TRBJ1-1; size: -
CDR3: CASSQSHGQGARVNTEAFF; DNA: TGCGCCAGCAGTCAATCCCATGGACAGGGGGCTCGTGTGAACACTGAAGCTTTCTTT; D: TRBD1; V: TRBV23-1; J: TRBJ1-1; size: -